The 31 T cell receptor beta chains listed next were all sequenced from one sample in a study of T cells of healthy individuals. In TCRdb, the 5' RACE reads were re-called with MiXCR into one record per CDR3 protein. Of fewer than 90,000 distinct CDR3 sequences listed, approximately 4.8% are singletons. These receptor sequences come from a female donor in good health.

This clonotype appeared a few times. The chain carries TRBV3-1 and TRBJ2-7, with a weak D call TRBD2 (6 bases). V lost 8 bases to trimming and J lost 11 bases, with 25 bases between them. The CDR3 sequence is 14 residues long. Germline CDR1 reads LGHDT; CDR2 reads YNNKEL (reference sequence). CDR3 protein: CASSRGWRDQGEYF. CDR3 nucleotide sequence: TGTGCCAGCTCTCGGGGGTGGAGGGACCAAGGGGAGTACTTC.

The chain uses TRBV4-2 and TRBJ1-2, with a weak D call TRBD1 (6 bases). V gave up 11 bases and J gave up 2 bases, with 12 bases separating them. Germline V gives CDR1 LGHNA, CDR2 YNFKEQ. The CDR3 contains 12 residues. CDR3 residues: CACSGVNYGYTF. CDR3 sequence (DNA): TGTGCCTGTTCAGGGGTGAACTATGGCTACACCTTC.

This clonotype was counted ten times or more. The chain employs TRBV6-5 and TRBJ1-2; 7 positions match TRBD1. Germline loops: CDR1 MNHEY, CDR2 SVGAGI. The V gene end was trimmed by 8 bases and the J gene end by 0 bases; junction bases not matched to a gene: 9. This CDR3 region has 15 residues. CDR3: CASRQGIGANYGYTF. CDR3 bases: TGTGCCAGCCGACAGGGTATCGGTGCTAACTATGGCTACACCTTC.

The chain links TRBV19 to TRBJ1-4; D is perhaps TRBD1 (5 bases). This CDR3 contains 15 residues. V lost 0 bases and J 5 bases, leaving 10 bases between the germline ends. The germline V gene has CDR1 LNHDA and CDR2 SQIVND (reference sequence). This CDR3 reads CASSIEGRENEKLFF. The CDR3 DNA reads as TGTGCCAGTAGTATAGAAGGCAGGGAGAATGAAAAACTGTTTTTT.

This clonotype was counted at least ten times. The J gene is TRBJ2-7, the V gene TRBV9; D uncertain. The ends were cut back, 0 bases at V and 1 base at J, with 8 bases in the middle. CDR3 length equals 14 residues. In germline, CDR1 is SGDLS, CDR2 YYNGEE. CDR3 region: CASSVGGRSYEQYF. The CDR3 DNA reads as TGTGCCAGCAGCGTAGGCGGCAGATCCTACGAGCAGTACTTC. Full variable domain (remainder filled in from reference TRBV9 and TRBJ2-7): DSGVTQTPKHLITATGQRVTLRCSPRSGDLSVYWYQQSLDQGLQFLIQYYNGEERAKGNILERFSAQQFPDLHSELNLSSLELGDSALYFCASSVGGRSYEQYFGPGTRLTVT.

This clonotype was counted ten times or more. V gene TRBV4-1 combines with J gene TRBJ2-7; TRBD2 matches at 10 bases. CDR1 and CDR2 (germline): MGHRA, YSYEKL. Trimming cost V 1 base and J 2 bases; bases outside gene matches: 5. The CDR3 is 16 amino acids. The CDR3 nucleotides are TGCGCCAGCAGCCAAGGAGGACTAGCGGTTCCCTACGAGCAGTACTTC. This encodes CASSQGGLAVPYEQYF.

Many counts were recorded for this clonotype. The chain has TRBV4-2 and TRBJ2-3, with unresolved D. Germline V gene lookup returns CDR1 LGHNA and CDR2 YNFKEQ. CDR3 length: 14 amino acids. Trimming shortened V by 1 base and J by 0 bases, and 5 bases separated the two germline ends. The CDR3 loop is CASSQVLSTDTQYF. CDR3 nucleotides: TGTGCCAGCAGCCAAGTCCTAAGCACAGATACGCAGTATTTT.

This sequence joins TRBV20-1 and TRBJ1-5; maybe TRBD1 (5 bases). Germline CDR1 and CDR2: DFQATT and SNEGSKA (reference sequence). V lost 3 bases to trimming and J lost 1 base, with 10 bases between them. This CDR3 contains 14 residues. CDR3 DNA sequence: TGCAGTGCTAGTCAGGGTGTCAGCAATCAGCCCCAGCATTTT. Residues: CSASQGVSNQPQHF.

This clonotype was recorded at least ten times. The rearrangement links TRBV28 to TRBJ2-7; weak D call: TRBD1 (6 bases). The V end was cut by 5 bases, the J end by 6 bases, with 14 bases between. CDR1 and CDR2 from the germline V gene are MDHEN and SYDVKM. The CDR3 spans 13 residues. The CDR3 is CASSPTGPPEQYF. In nucleotides, the CDR3 is TGTGCCAGCAGTCCAACAGGGCCCCCCGAGCAGTACTTC.

This clonotype counts as medium-sized. The rearrangement links TRBV6-1 to TRBJ2-3; D may be TRBD2 (6 bases). This CDR3 spans 17 amino acids. Germline CDR1 is MNHNS and CDR2 is SASEGT. V was pared by 7 bases and J by 4 bases, with 24 bases between. CDR3 region: CASTLRRSWEVPDTQYF. The CDR3 nucleotides read TGTGCCAGCACTTTGAGGCGTTCCTGGGAGGTTCCAGATACGCAGTATTTT.

This clonotype was detected only a few times. The chain combines TRBV7-2 with TRBJ2-1; TRBD1 agrees at 8 bases. The CDR3 runs 17 residues. Unmatched junction bases numbered 5, after V lost 1 base and J lost 0 bases. Germline V gene lookup returns CDR1 SGHTA and CDR2 FQGNSA. CDR3 sequence reads: CASSLDSGGVSYNEQFF. DNA for the CDR3: TGTGCCAGCAGCTTAGATTCAGGGGGCGTCTCCTACAATGAGCAGTTCTTC.

This clonotype has a count of ten or more. This chain links TRBV7-9 with TRBJ2-2; D possibly corresponds to TRBD1 (7 bases). Germline V gene sequence: CDR1 SEHNR, CDR2 FQNEAQ (reference sequence). The CDR3 length is 15 residues. The germline V and J ends were trimmed by 4 bases and 5 bases, with 14 bases remaining between them. CDR3 bases: TGTGCCAGCAGCTACCCGACAGGGAGGACCGGGGAGCTGTTTTTT. It specifies CASSYPTGRTGELFF.

This rearrangement joins TRBV7-2 to TRBJ2-2, with a tentative D call TRBD2 (5 bases). Germline values: CDR1 SGHTA, CDR2 FQGNSA. There are 15 residues in the CDR3. The V end was cut by 1 base, the J end by 4 bases, with 10 bases between. The CDR3 loop reads CASSLGGRSTGELFF. In DNA, the CDR3 is TGTGCCAGCAGCTTAGGAGGGAGAAGCACCGGGGAGCTGTTTTTT.

This clonotype has a count of ten or more. The chain links TRBV7-8 to TRBJ2-7; 9 nucleotides line up with TRBD1. Germline V gene data show CDR1 as SGHVS and CDR2 as FQNEAQ. The CDR3 has 16 residues. The ends lost 2 bases at V and 6 bases at J; junction bases unmatched: 11. For the CDR3, the DNA is TGTGCCAGCAGCTTAACAACCCAATGGACAGGGGTCGAGCAGTACTTC. Translating gives CASSLTTQWTGVEQYF.

This clonotype was picked up many times. The chain is built from TRBV6-5 and TRBJ2-2; D is unresolved. The CDR3 has 12 residues. Germline V lookup: CDR1 MNHEY, CDR2 SVGAGI. Trimming stripped 7 bases from V and 5 bases from J, with 8 bases between. The CDR3 sequence is CASNQPTGELFF. The CDR3 DNA follows: TGTGCCAGCAATCAGCCGACCGGGGAGCTGTTTTTT.

The CDR3 DNA reads as TGTGCCAGCAGCCGACAGGGTGGCTATGGCTACACCTTC. This gives the protein CASSRQGGYGYTF. The chain recombines TRBV7-9 with TRBJ1-2, with 7 bases lining up with TRBD1. Trimming removed 5 bases from V and 4 bases from J; junction bases left unmatched: 4. The CDR3 covers 13 residues. Germline V lookup: CDR1 SEHNR, CDR2 FQNEAQ (reference sequence).

This clonotype came up a few times. The CDR3 DNA follows: TGTGCCAGCAGCGTAGACGGCGGATACTCTGGAAACACCATATATTTT. Amino acids: CASSVDGGYSGNTIYF. The V call is TRBV9, the J call TRBJ1-3; D gene ambiguous. V was shortened by 0 bases and J by 0 bases, with 10 bases between the two germline ends. Germline assignment: CDR1 SGDLS and CDR2 YYNGEE. The CDR3 length is 16 residues. Together with reference TRBV9 and TRBJ1-3, the CDR3 gives the full variable domain: DSGVTQTPKHLITATGQRVTLRCSPRSGDLSVYWYQQSLDQGLQFLIQYYNGEERAKGNILERFSAQQFPDLHSELNLSSLELGDSALYFCASSVDGGYSGNTIYFGEGSWLTVV.

This clonotype was recorded many times. The chain combines TRBV30 with TRBJ2-1; no clear D. V was pared by 0 bases and J by 7 bases, with 7 bases between. CDR3 size: 12 residues. Germline-derived CDR1 and CDR2 are GTSNPN and SVGIG (reference sequence). CDR3 protein: CAWSVSRNEQFF. In DNA form, the CDR3 reads TGTGCCTGGAGTGTAAGTAGAAATGAGCAGTTCTTC.

This clonotype was counted a few times. V gene TRBV4-1 combines with J gene TRBJ2-1; 11 bases align to TRBD2. In germline, CDR1 is MGHRA, CDR2 YSYEKL. J was trimmed by 8 bases and V by 4 bases; bases with no gene match: 10. CDR3 length: 16 residues. The CDR3 sequence is CASSLITSGSPDEQFF. CDR3 in DNA: TGCGCCAGCAGCCTAATTACTAGCGGGAGCCCCGATGAGCAGTTCTTC.

This clonotype came up many times. The rearrangement uses TRBV6-2 or TRBV6-3 and TRBJ2-2; D tentatively fits TRBD1 or TRBD2 (5 bases each). V lost 9 bases, J lost 1 base, and 6 bases lay in between. The CDR3 extends over 12 amino acids. CDR1 and CDR2 (germline): MNHEY, SVGEGT. The CDR3 DNA reads TGTGCCAGTGGGGGGAACACCGGGGAGCTGTTTTTT. Translated: CASGGNTGELFF.

The sample holds a few counts of this clonotype. Here the CDR3 DNA reads TGTGCCAGCAGTTTAGGGCGGGAGGGGCTCTCCTACAATGAGCAGTTCTTC. As protein: CASSLGREGLSYNEQFF. The V gene is TRBV27, the J gene TRBJ2-1; 9 bases line up with TRBD2. The CDR3 is 17 amino acids. Germline lookup yields CDR1 MNHEY and CDR2 SMNVEV (reference sequence). Trimming cost V 2 bases and J 0 bases; bases outside gene matches: 5.

This clonotype was found a few times. V and J are TRBV20-1 and TRBJ2-6, with D possibly called TRBD1 or TRBD2 (5 bases each). The germline V gene encodes CDR1 DFQATT and CDR2 SNEGSKA (reference sequence). The CDR3 sequence is 16 residues long. V shed 3 bases and J shed 0 bases, with 12 bases lying between them. In DNA form, the CDR3 reads TGCAGTGCTAGTCCGGGGCCCAGCTCTGGGGCCAACGTCCTGACTTTC. It is translated as CSASPGPSSGANVLTF.

This clonotype was found a few times. The CDR3 loop is CASSQEAPGGAFF. CDR3 sequence (DNA): TGTGCCAGCAGCCAAGAAGCTCCAGGAGGGGCTTTCTTT. The chain links TRBV3-1 to TRBJ1-1; D is uncertain. In germline, CDR1 is LGHDT, CDR2 YNNKEL (reference sequence). Trimming removed 0 bases at V and 11 bases at J, with 13 bases between. The CDR3 consists of 13 residues.

This clonotype was picked up many times. CDR3 sequence (DNA): TGTGCCAGCACCCCGGACAGGCTGAACACTGAAGCTTTCTTT. Amino acid sequence: CASTPDRLNTEAFF. This sequence joins TRBV12-3 or TRBV12-4 and TRBJ1-1, with 7 bases lining up with TRBD1. With V trimmed by 7 bases and J by 0 bases, 5 bases remained unmatched. The CDR3 contains 14 residues.

This clonotype has at least ten counts. This chain connects TRBV7-2 to TRBJ2-4; 11 positions agree with TRBD1. Trimming took 3 bases from V and 0 from J; bases not matched to a gene: 7. CDR3 size: 18 residues. Looked up from germline, CDR1 is SGHTA and CDR2 is FQGNSA. The CDR3 nucleotides are TGTGCCAGCAGCTTGGGGACAGGGGGGACCCTAGCCAAAAACATTCAGTACTTC. This gives the protein CASSLGTGGTLAKNIQYF. Using reference TRBV7-2 and TRBJ2-4 for the parts outside the CDR3, the full variable domain is GAGVSQSPSNKVTEKGKDVELRCDPISGHTALYWYRQSLGQGLEFLIYFQGNSAPDKSGLPSDRFSAERTGGSVSTLTIQRTQQEDSAVYLCASSLGTGGTLAKNIQYFGAGTRLSVL.

The V and J genes are TRBV19 and TRBJ1-2, with no clear D. Trimming removed 6 bases from V and 2 bases from J, with 16 bases in between. The CDR3 loop spans 15 amino acids. Germline CDR1 LNHDA, CDR2 SQIVND (reference sequence). The CDR3 DNA is TGTGCCAGTAGGGACTCCCCCGACGGCAACTATGGCTACACCTTC. It yields the protein CASRDSPDGNYGYTF.

This clonotype was detected many times. The chain carries TRBV12-3 or TRBV12-4 and TRBJ2-7; tentatively, D is TRBD1 or TRBD2 (5 bases each). The V and J ends lost 3 bases and 2 bases respectively, with 11 bases between them. This CDR3 comprises 14 residues. The CDR3 protein is CASSFGGGPYEQYF. The CDR3 DNA reads as TGTGCCAGCAGTTTTGGGGGTGGGCCCTACGAGCAGTACTTC.

The V call is TRBV7-8, the J call TRBJ1-1; unclear D gene. The CDR3 totals 12 residues. From germline, CDR1 is SGHVS and CDR2 FQNEAQ. Trimming took 1 base from V and 6 from J, leaving 6 bases between them. Here the CDR3 DNA reads TGTGCCAGCAGCTTAGACCCCGCTGAAGCTTTCTTT. It translates to CASSLDPAEAFF.

This clonotype has at least ten counts. The chain carries TRBV7-2 and TRBJ2-3, with 13 bases lining up with TRBD2. Looked up from germline, CDR1 is SGHTA and CDR2 is FQGNSA. V was clipped by 5 bases and J by 3 bases; unmatched bases: 11. The CDR3 totals 18 residues. CDR3 sequence reads: CASSLGLAGTGGTDTQYF. CDR3 DNA sequence: TGTGCCAGCAGCCTGGGACTAGCGGGGACGGGAGGGACAGATACGCAGTATTTT.

The chain links TRBV4-1 to TRBJ1-4; possibly TRBD1 for D (5 bases). The V gene lost 0 bases and the J gene lost 7 bases, with 12 bases spanning the gap. Germline CDR1 is MGHRA and CDR2 is YSYEKL. CDR3 length equals 15 residues. CDR3 in amino acids: CASSQDRVGGEKLFF. CDR3 DNA: TGCGCCAGCAGCCAAGACAGGGTGGGAGGTGAAAAACTGTTTTTT.

This clonotype was detected many times. Here the CDR3 DNA reads TGTGCCAGCAGTTCCCCAGAGGGGGGGGAGAACATTCAGTACTTC. Amino acid sequence: CASSSPEGGENIQYF. The J gene is TRBJ2-4, the V gene TRBV27, with D perhaps TRBD2 (7 bases). The V and J ends lost 4 bases and 7 bases respectively, with 17 bases between them. The CDR3 is made up of 15 amino acids. Germline V gene sequence: CDR1 MNHEY, CDR2 SMNVEV (reference sequence).